A selection of T cell receptor beta chains follows, all from one sample in a study of CD8 T cells in ankylosing spondylitis. TCRdb itself ran the 5' RACE reads through MiXCR, one entry per CDR3 protein. The sample records 290,000 or so distinct CDR3 sequences, roughly 20% being singletons. Material: blood, either unsorted or a sorted T cell fraction (not recorded which). Every receptor here comes from a female donor with ankylosing spondylitis or in good health (not recorded which). Both conserved end residues are part of each CDR3. The size of a clone is reported for some rows only, either as once, few or many, or as a class for expanded clones.

size,V,CDR3
NA,TRBV11-2,CASSLRASSSGRSYEQYF
few,TRBV15,CATSRDRTGDGSTIYF
NA,TRBV20-1,CSAREGGHEPYEQYF
NA,TRBV7-7,CASSSVAGGPRQETQYF
NA,TRBV11-1,CASSRPTGVESTEAFF
NA,TRBV4-1,CASSPRPAGQGDEQFF
NA,TRBV10-3,CAITSGAGANVLTF
many,TRBV20-1,CSALPGYNQPQHF
NA,TRBV20-1,CSARTDRGVEETQYF
many,TRBV10-3,CAISGTGEGSYEQYF